This entry is about one T cell receptor (beta chain). With a much larger clone just one base away, this may be a read error. This sample is drawn from a study of T cells in Graves' hyperthyroidism and ophthalmopathy. There were TCR beta CDR3 regions amplified from RNA transcripts. TCR CDR3 underwent first-round RT-PCR with the HTBI primer set. Each CDR3 protein gets one entry after TCRdb re-called the multiplex PCR reads with MiXCR. There are roughly 570,000 distinct CDR3 sequences in the sample; approximately 15% occur only once, and under 8% lies in the top ten. Using around 10 ml of fresh peripheral blood, PBMCs were prepared. Germline V CDR1 and CDR2: SGHRS, YFSETQ. CDR3 length: 20 amino acids. Trimming removed 4 bases from V and 2 bases from J, with 31 bases in between.

The source of this sequence is a woman aged 25 to 45 with Graves' hyperthyroidism. The V call is TRBV5-1, the J call TRBJ2-7; TRBD2 might be the D (6 bases). Sequencing was performed on blood. The CDR3 nucleotides are TGCGCCAGCAGCGGGAATTCACAGGACCGCCCTGAGATAGCGGCCTACGAGCAGTACTTC. Residues: CASSGNSQDRPEIAAYEQYF.